One and the same sample provided the 13 T cell receptor beta chains below, sequenced in a study of CD8+ T cells in alopecia areata. RNA extraction and reverse transcription yielded cDNA as sequencing template. TCRdb keeps only in-frame clones here, not all; method: immunoSEQ multiplex PCR. Among roughly 150,000 clones listed, around 54% were seen once. Material for sequencing was CD4+ T cells sorted from blood. The receptor source for this set is a human donor in good health.

The chain combines TRBV20-1 with TRBJ1-1; D gene uncertain. This CDR3 spans 11 amino acids. Germline assignment: CDR1 DFQATT and CDR2 SNEGSKA (reference sequence). With 0 bases removed from V and 7 bases from J, the gap between germline ends came to 6 bases. CDR3 sequence: CSARESLEAFF. CDR3 bases: TGCAGTGCTAGAGAGTCCCTTGAAGCTTTCTTT.

The rearrangement uses TRBV6-4 and TRBJ2-1, with 7 bases that match TRBD1. The CDR3 extends over 14 amino acids. CDR1 MRHNA and CDR2 SNTAGT come from the germline V gene. The V gene end was trimmed by 3 bases and the J gene end by 8 bases; junction bases not matched to a gene: 7. The CDR3: CASSEVLGGDEQFF. In DNA, the CDR3 is TGTGCCAGCAGTGAAGTTTTAGGGGGCGATGAGCAGTTCTTC.

The chain is built from TRBV30 and TRBJ2-5; 13 bases line up with TRBD2. Germline V lookup: CDR1 GTSNPN, CDR2 SVGIG (reference sequence). CDR3 length: 15 amino acids. With V trimmed by 0 bases and J by 5 bases, 3 bases remained unmatched. The CDR3 loop is CAWSVLAGGPETQYF. CDR3 sequence (DNA): TGTGCCTGGAGTGTACTAGCGGGAGGGCCGGAGACCCAGTACTTC.

Here the CDR3 reads CASSPQKGMNTEAFF. CDR3 DNA: TGTGCCAGCTCACCACAAAAGGGAATGAACACTGAAGCTTTCTTT. The genes are TRBV18 and TRBJ1-1; D uncertain. Germline V lookup: CDR1 KGHSH, CDR2 LQKENI. There are 15 residues in the CDR3. Trimming shortened V by 1 base and J by 0 bases, and 9 bases separated the two germline ends.

Only a few counts were recorded for this clone. The chain uses TRBV6-1 and TRBJ1-5, with a weak D call TRBD1 (6 bases). This CDR3 spans 17 amino acids. CDR1 and CDR2 (germline): MNHNS, SASEGT. The germline V and J ends were trimmed by 4 bases and 5 bases, with 21 bases remaining between them. Written as DNA, the CDR3 is TGTGCCAGCAGTGCCGGTTTGGGGGCGCGAGGGGATCAGCCCCAGCATTTT. This codes for CASSAGLGARGDQPQHF.

This clone has a handful of counts. The rearrangement links TRBV30 to TRBJ2-5; 9 bases are a match to TRBD1. The trim removed 4 bases at V and 4 bases at J, leaving 10 bases unmatched. CDR3 length: 15 amino acids. Germline CDR1 is GTSNPN and CDR2 is SVGIG (reference sequence). CDR3 sequence reads: CAWTRWGTGTETQYF. In nucleotides, the CDR3 is TGTGCCTGGACTCGCTGGGGGACAGGGACAGAGACCCAGTACTTC. The complete variable domain, with remaining parts taken from reference TRBV30 and TRBJ2-5, reads SQTIHQWPATLVQPVGSPLSLECTVEGTSNPNLYWYRQAAGRGLQLLFYSVGIGQISSEVPQNLSASRPQDRQFILSSKKLLLSDSGFYLCAWTRWGTGTETQYFGPGTRLLVL.

This clone was observed a handful of times. The rearrangement uses TRBV29-1 and TRBJ2-1; 11 nucleotides match TRBD2. Germline assignment: CDR1 SQVTM and CDR2 ANQGSEA. Trimming took 7 bases from V and 6 from J; bases not matched to a gene: 11. The CDR3 contains 15 residues. DNA for the CDR3: TGCAGCGGCCTTAATAGCGGGAGGGCCCTCAATGAGCAGTTCTTC. This encodes CSGLNSGRALNEQFF.

V is TRBV5-1 and J is TRBJ2-7; D could derive from TRBD1 or TRBD2 (5 bases each). The CDR3 is 13 amino acids. V was shortened by 4 bases and J by 2 bases, with 10 bases between the two germline ends. Germline V gene lookup returns CDR1 SGHRS and CDR2 YFSETQ. CDR3 DNA: TGCGCCAGCAGCCTGGGACCAACCTACGAGCAGTACTTC. Translated: CASSLGPTYEQYF.

The chain links TRBV30 to TRBJ2-5; TRBD1 or TRBD2 may be the D gene (5 bases each). Germline assignment: CDR1 GTSNPN and CDR2 SVGIG (reference sequence). V was trimmed by 5 bases and J by 2 bases, leaving 18 bases between them. The CDR3 runs to 15 residues. In nucleotides, the CDR3 is TGTGCCTGGGCGGACCCCGGGACGGGACAAGAGACCCAGTACTTC. Translating it yields CAWADPGTGQETQYF. Combining the CDR3 with reference TRBV30 and TRBJ2-5 gives the whole variable domain SQTIHQWPATLVQPVGSPLSLECTVEGTSNPNLYWYRQAAGRGLQLLFYSVGIGQISSEVPQNLSASRPQDRQFILSSKKLLLSDSGFYLCAWADPGTGQETQYFGPGTRLLVL.

This sequence joins TRBV7-9 and TRBJ1-1, with 7 bases lining up with TRBD1. The CDR3 is 16 residues long. Trimming removed 5 bases from V and 6 bases from J; junction bases left unmatched: 15. Germline V gives CDR1 SEHNR, CDR2 FQNEAQ (reference sequence). The DNA of the CDR3 is TGTGCCAGCAGCCCGAAGGGTAGGGGGCTTTCGGCTGAAGCTTTCTTT. It is translated as CASSPKGRGLSAEAFF. The full variable domain, completed using reference TRBV7-9 and TRBJ1-1, is DTGVSQNPRHKITKRGQNVTFRCDPISEHNRLYWYRQTLGQGPEFLTYFQNEAQLEKSRLLSDRFSAERPKGSFSTLEIQRTEQGDSAMYLCASSPKGRGLSAEAFFGQGTRLTVV.

The chain is built from TRBV29-1 and TRBJ1-1; 7 bases agree with TRBD1. CDR1 and CDR2 from the germline V gene are SQVTM and ANQGSEA. This CDR3 region has 12 residues. The V segment lost 5 bases and the J segment 5 bases; nucleotides outside the gene matches: 5. The CDR3 loop reads CSVRGQGTEAFF. In DNA, the CDR3 is TGCAGCGTTAGGGGGCAGGGGACTGAAGCTTTCTTT.

DNA of the CDR3: TGTGCCAGTAGTATAGGGAACGAGCAGTACTTC. Amino acids: CASSIGNEQYF. The V gene is TRBV19, the J gene TRBJ2-7; the D is unclear. Trimming took off 1 base at V and 5 bases at J, with 3 bases between the two ends. The CDR3 runs 11 residues. The germline gives CDR1 LNHDA, CDR2 SQIVND (reference sequence).

There are a few counts of this clone. This chain connects TRBV6-1 to TRBJ2-7; 11 nucleotides line up with TRBD2. In germline, CDR1 is MNHNS, CDR2 SASEGT. This CDR3 has 13 residues. Germline trimming cut 5 bases from V and 8 bases from J; bases unmatched to any gene: 5. The CDR3 loop reads CASSRGLAEKQYF. The CDR3 DNA sequence: TGTGCCAGCAGTAGGGGACTAGCGGAGAAGCAGTACTTC.